One and the same sample provided the 25 T cell receptor beta chains below, sequenced in a study of regulatory T cells in long-lasting Graves disease. As to time point: newly diagnosed GD, antithyroid drugs for less than 3 months. From PBMCs, RNA was extracted and then used to make the TCR library. The authors built TCR beta libraries using iRepertoire HTBI primers and Arm-PCR of CDR3 regions. One entry per CDR3 protein results from TCRdb running MiXCR on the multiplex PCR reads. This sample yields 350,000 to 500,000 distinct CDR3 sequences, of which approximately 15% are seen a single time; 17% belongs to the top ten. These data also formed part of another study, on T cells in Graves' hyperthyroidism and ophthalmopathy.

This specimen was peripheral blood mononuclear cells (PBMCs), taken at new diagnosis, from a patient treated with antithyroid drugs. These receptors all come from a woman aged 45 to 65 with Graves disease.

At least ten counts were recorded for this clonotype. This chain uses TRBV28 with TRBJ2-5; D perhaps matches TRBD2 (5 bases). The CDR3 consists of 15 residues. Germline CDR1 reads MDHEN; CDR2 reads SYDVKM. V lost 2 bases and J 5 bases, leaving 15 bases between the germline ends. CDR3 DNA sequence: TGTGCCAGCAGTTTAAACCCTCCGGGATGGGAGACCCAGTACTTC. The encoded protein is CASSLNPPGWETQYF. The complete variable domain, with remaining parts taken from reference TRBV28 and TRBJ2-5, reads DVKVTQSSRYLVKRTGEKVFLECVQDMDHENMFWYRQDPGLGLRLIYFSYDVKMKEKGDIPEGYSVSREKKERFSLILESASTNQTSMYLCASSLNPPGWETQYFGPGTRLLVL.

Many counts were recorded for this clonotype. J is TRBJ1-1 and V is TRBV2; D gene unclear. CDR3 length: 14 amino acids. Germline V CDR1 and CDR2: SNHLY, FYNNEI. The V end was cut by 6 bases, the J end by 1 base, with 12 bases between. Here the CDR3 reads CASRILSGNTEAFF. The CDR3 DNA follows: TGTGCCAGCAGGATCTTGTCGGGGAACACTGAAGCTTTCTTT.

This clonotype was recorded many times. This rearrangement joins TRBV6-1 to TRBJ1-4; D remains unclear. V was cut by 3 bases and J by 4 bases, with 6 bases left in between. The CDR3 sequence is 13 residues long. Germline CDR1 reads MNHNS; CDR2 reads SASEGT. CDR3: CASSDRSNEKLFF. In DNA, the CDR3 is TGTGCCAGCAGTGACAGGAGTAATGAAAAACTGTTTTTT.

This clonotype occurred many times. This chain joins TRBV10-3 and TRBJ2-7, with 8 nucleotides matching TRBD1. Germline assignment: CDR1 ENHRY and CDR2 SYGVKD. V was pared by 3 bases and J by 3 bases, with 13 bases of the junction left unmatched. CDR3 length equals 17 residues. The CDR3 is CAISDSDRGQPRYEQYF. The CDR3 nucleotides read TGTGCCATCAGTGATTCCGACAGGGGACAACCTCGCTACGAGCAGTACTTC.

In DNA, the CDR3 is TGCGCCAGCAAGGGACTAGCTTTAACAGATACGCAGTATTTT. It is translated as CASKGLALTDTQYF. This chain links TRBV10-2 with TRBJ2-3; TRBD2 matches at 9 bases. The CDR3 sequence is 14 residues long. J lost 3 bases, V lost 7 bases, and 5 bases had no gene match. CDR1 WSHSY and CDR2 SAAADI come from the germline V gene.

The chain employs TRBV9 and TRBJ2-7; D gene uncertain. Deletions cut 4 bases from V and 2 bases from J, with 16 bases between. This CDR3 comprises 15 residues. CDR1 is SGDLS, CDR2 YYNGEE, per germline. This CDR3 is CASSPAKNLPYEQYF. CDR3 in DNA: TGTGCCAGCAGCCCCGCGAAGAACCTCCCCTACGAGCAGTACTTC.

This clonotype came up a few times. This rearrangement joins TRBV5-5 to TRBJ2-7; D is tentatively TRBD1 or TRBD2 (6 bases each). CDR1 SGHKS and CDR2 YYEKEE come from the germline V gene (reference sequence). The CDR3 spans 15 residues. V gave up 0 bases and J gave up 4 bases, with 14 bases separating them. CDR3 nucleotide sequence: TGTGCCAGCAGCTTGGGACGGGGGCTAGAGTACGAGCAGTACTTC. Encoded protein: CASSLGRGLEYEQYF.

The chain couples TRBV7-2 to TRBJ1-5, with D unresolved. Trimming cost V 0 bases and J 4 bases, with 4 bases left between them. This CDR3 contains 13 residues. Germline-derived CDR1 and CDR2 are SGHTA and FQGNSA. The CDR3 protein is CASSLARNQPQHF. The DNA for the CDR3 is TGTGCCAGCAGCTTAGCCAGGAATCAGCCCCAGCATTTT.

The chain couples TRBV9 to TRBJ2-2; 13 bases map to TRBD2. The V gene's germline CDR1 is SGDLS and CDR2 YYNGEE. There are 16 residues in the CDR3. The junction had 3 bases not matched to a gene; V was cut back by 4 bases and J by 3 bases. CDR3 in amino acids: CASSNGLAGDTGELFF. For the CDR3, the DNA is TGTGCCAGCAGCAACGGACTAGCGGGAGACACCGGGGAGCTGTTTTTT.

As to this clonotype: The junction departs from germline at one end; a sequencing error may be responsible. V usage is TRBV29-1 and J usage is TRBJ2-1; 7 nucleotides line up with TRBD1. Looked up from germline, CDR1 is SQVTM and CDR2 is ANQGSEA. The CDR3 is 12 amino acids. The CDR3 region is CSADRTYNELFF. The CDR3 nucleotides read TGCAGCGCGGACAGGACCTACAATGAGCTGTTCTTC.

In this sample, this clonotype turned up many times. The chain recombines TRBV5-1 with TRBJ2-7; the match to TRBD1 covers 10 bases. The CDR3 is 15 residues long. The V gene's germline CDR1 is SGHRS and CDR2 YFSETQ. The V and J ends lost 5 bases and 0 bases, in that order; junction bases with no gene match: 5. The CDR3: CASRSGQGGSYEQYF. For the CDR3, the DNA is TGCGCCAGCAGATCCGGACAGGGGGGCTCCTACGAGCAGTACTTC.

This clonotype was seen ten or more times. Here the CDR3 reads CASSSEIRGGDEQYF. CDR3 nucleotide sequence: TGTGCCAGCAGTTCCGAAATCCGGGGCGGCGACGAGCAGTACTTC. The V call is TRBV28, the J call TRBJ2-7; D is possibly TRBD1 or TRBD2 (5 bases each). Between the trimmed V and J ends, which lost 4 bases and 5 bases, there was a span of 18 bases. Germline-derived CDR1 and CDR2 are MDHEN and SYDVKM. The CDR3 sequence is 15 residues long.

CDR3 sequence reads: CASSSLGQVINQPQHF. The CDR3 bases are TGTGCCAGTAGTAGCCTTGGACAGGTCATCAATCAGCCCCAGCATTTT. This chain uses TRBV19 with TRBJ1-5; 7 bases match TRBD1. The CDR3 contains 16 residues. The V segment lost 4 bases and the J segment 3 bases; nucleotides outside the gene matches: 9. The germline V gene has CDR1 LNHDA and CDR2 SQIVND (reference sequence). Full variable domain (missing parts from reference TRBV19 and TRBJ1-5): DGGITQSPKYLFRKEGQNVTLSCEQNLNHDAMYWYRQDPGQGLRLIYYSQIVNDFQKGDIAEGYSVSREKKESFPLTVTSAQKNPTAFYLCASSSLGQVINQPQHFGDGTRLSIL.

The table lists this clonotype with many counts. The chain joins TRBV28 to TRBJ1-4; D is unclear. This CDR3 has 13 residues. CDR1 is MDHEN and CDR2 is SYDVKM in the germline V gene. The germline V and J ends were trimmed by 6 bases and 4 bases, with 9 bases remaining between them. CDR3: CASRGKGNEKLFF. Written as DNA, the CDR3 is TGTGCCAGCAGGGGGAAGGGTAATGAAAAACTGTTTTTT.

A few counts support this clonotype. This chain joins TRBV30 and TRBJ1-6, with D maybe TRBD1 (6 bases). Looked up from germline, CDR1 is GTSNPN and CDR2 is SVGIG (reference sequence). The CDR3 is made up of 15 amino acids. The germline V and J ends were trimmed by 4 bases and 6 bases, with 16 bases remaining between them. The CDR3 nucleotides read TGTGCCTGGAAGATTGGTACAGGGAGTAATTCACCCCTCCACTTT. Residues: CAWKIGTGSNSPLHF. The variable domain in full, completed from reference TRBV30 and TRBJ1-6, reads SQTIHQWPATLVQPVGSPLSLECTVEGTSNPNLYWYRQAAGRGLQLLFYSVGIGQISSEVPQNLSASRPQDRQFILSSKKLLLSDSGFYLCAWKIGTGSNSPLHFGNGTRLTVT.

This clonotype was seen ten or more times. The chain links TRBV10-3 to TRBJ1-1, with 10 bases identical to TRBD1. V was pared by 8 bases and J by 4 bases, with 4 bases of the junction left unmatched. The CDR3 consists of 13 residues. Germline assignment: CDR1 ENHRY and CDR2 SYGVKD. In nucleotides, the CDR3 is TGTGCCATCGGGACAGGGGAGGTCACTGAAGCTTTCTTT. Protein product: CAIGTGEVTEAFF.

CDR3 residues: CASSFLAGGTYNEQFF. The CDR3 coding sequence is TGTGCCAGCAGCTTCCTAGCGGGGGGGACCTACAATGAGCAGTTCTTC. The V gene is TRBV5-5, the J gene TRBJ2-1; 12 bases agree with TRBD2. Germline V gene data show CDR1 as SGHKS and CDR2 as YYEKEE (reference sequence). V dropped 2 bases and J dropped 2; count of bases not matched to a gene: 2. The CDR3 is made up of 16 amino acids.

This clonotype was observed at least ten times. CDR3 bases: TGTGCCAGCAGTTTCCAACCTGTGGGGCTCGGAAACACCATATATTTT. Translating gives CASSFQPVGLGNTIYF. The chain has TRBV28 and TRBJ1-3, with TRBD1 as a possible D gene (5 bases). The CDR3 is 16 residues long. Germline CDR1 and CDR2: MDHEN and SYDVKM. V dropped 3 bases and J dropped 4 bases, with 16 bases sitting between them.

The rearrangement links TRBV5-1 to TRBJ2-2; D perhaps matches TRBD2 (6 bases). V gave up 1 base and J gave up 5 bases, with 12 bases separating them. The germline CDR1 and CDR2 sequences are SGHRS and YFSETQ. The CDR3 consists of 15 residues. The CDR3 region is CASSLSREFTGELFF. CDR3 sequence (DNA): TGCGCCAGCAGCTTGTCCCGGGAGTTTACCGGGGAGCTGTTTTTT.

This clonotype has a handful of counts. The chain combines TRBV5-1 with TRBJ2-5; TRBD1 matches at 9 bases. The CDR3 has 15 amino acids. The V gene end was trimmed by 5 bases and the J gene end by 3 bases; junction bases not matched to a gene: 8. From germline, CDR1 is SGHRS and CDR2 YFSETQ. The CDR3 DNA reads as TGCGCCAGCAGTCCCGGGACAGGGACAGAAGAGACCCAGTACTTC. Translation gives CASSPGTGTEETQYF. The whole variable domain, filled in from reference TRBV5-1 and TRBJ2-5, reads KAGVTQTPRYLIKTRGQQVTLSCSPISGHRSVSWYQQTPGQGLQFLFEYFSETQRNKGNFPGRFSGRQFSNSRSEMNVSTLELGDSALYLCASSPGTGTEETQYFGPGTRLLVL.

This clonotype was detected a few times. The rearrangement joins TRBV6-5 to TRBJ2-3; tentative D call: TRBD1 (6 bases). The germline gives CDR1 MNHEY, CDR2 SVGAGI. The V end lost 0 bases, the J end lost 5 bases, and 27 bases lay between the germline ends. CDR3 length: 20 residues. CDR3 amino acids: CASSYSGDLQGRGIKDTQYF. The DNA of the CDR3 is TGTGCCAGCAGTTACTCAGGAGATCTACAGGGCCGGGGTATTAAAGATACGCAGTATTTT.

In its sample, this clonotype was seen a few times. The chain employs TRBV7-2 and TRBJ2-7, with D possibly matching TRBD2 (6 bases). The germline V gene encodes CDR1 SGHTA and CDR2 FQGNSA. CDR3 size: 14 residues. V lost 8 bases, J lost 7 bases, and 21 bases lay in between. The CDR3, as DNA: TGTGCCAGCCCCTTTTCCCCGGCGGGAAAGGAGCAGTACTTC. It is translated as CASPFSPAGKEQYF.

This clonotype was observed many times. CDR3 residues: CSARVDGGNLPYF. CDR3 DNA sequence: TGCAGTGCTAGAGTGGACGGCGGGAATCTGCCGTACTTC. This chain joins TRBV20-1 and TRBJ2-7; a possible D gene is TRBD2 (6 bases). V lost 1 base to trimming and J lost 12 bases, with 19 bases between them. The CDR3 has 13 residues. CDR1 is DFQATT, CDR2 SNEGSKA, per germline (reference sequence).

This clonotype came up a few times. The V and J genes are TRBV30 and TRBJ2-7; 7 bases match TRBD1. The junction had 6 bases not matched to a gene; V was cut back by 1 base and J by 6 bases. The CDR3 is 13 amino acids. Germline CDR1 GTSNPN, CDR2 SVGIG (reference sequence). The CDR3 spells CAWSGQGLGEQYF. Written as DNA, the CDR3 is TGTGCCTGGAGTGGACAGGGTTTGGGCGAGCAGTACTTC.

As for this clonotype: It may be a read error: a sequence one base away is much more abundant. The chain's CDR3 is CVSQTGTDIQYF. CDR3 DNA sequence: TGTGTCAGCCAAACCGGGACGGACATTCAGTACTTC. The gene calls are TRBV11-2 and TRBJ2-4, with D perhaps TRBD1 or TRBD2 (5 bases each). Germline CDR1 is SGHAT and CDR2 is FQNNGV. CDR3 length equals 12 residues.